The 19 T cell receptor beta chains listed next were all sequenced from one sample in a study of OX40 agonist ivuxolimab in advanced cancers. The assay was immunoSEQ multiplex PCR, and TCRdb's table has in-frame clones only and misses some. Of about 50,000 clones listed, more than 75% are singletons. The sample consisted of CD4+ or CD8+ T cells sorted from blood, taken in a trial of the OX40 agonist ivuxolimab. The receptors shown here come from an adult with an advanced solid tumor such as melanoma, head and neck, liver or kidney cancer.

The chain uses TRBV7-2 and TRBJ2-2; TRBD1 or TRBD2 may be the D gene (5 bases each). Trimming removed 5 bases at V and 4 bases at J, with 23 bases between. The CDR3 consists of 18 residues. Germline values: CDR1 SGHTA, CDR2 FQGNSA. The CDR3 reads CASSDPGRRPLITGELFF. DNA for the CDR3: TGTGCCAGCAGCGACCCGGGACGGAGACCACTGATCACCGGGGAGCTGTTTTTT.

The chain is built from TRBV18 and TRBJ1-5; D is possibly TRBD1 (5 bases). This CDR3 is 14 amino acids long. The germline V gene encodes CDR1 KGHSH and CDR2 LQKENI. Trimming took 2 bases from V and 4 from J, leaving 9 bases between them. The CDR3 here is CASSPGASNQPQHF. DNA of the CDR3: TGTGCCAGCTCACCAGGGGCGAGTAATCAGCCCCAGCATTTT.

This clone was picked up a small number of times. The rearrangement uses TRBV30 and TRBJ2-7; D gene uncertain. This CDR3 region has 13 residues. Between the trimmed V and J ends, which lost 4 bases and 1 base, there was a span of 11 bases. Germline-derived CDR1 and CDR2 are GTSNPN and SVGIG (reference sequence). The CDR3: CAWTRQVSYEQYF. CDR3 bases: TGTGCCTGGACCCGGCAGGTGTCCTACGAGCAGTACTTC.

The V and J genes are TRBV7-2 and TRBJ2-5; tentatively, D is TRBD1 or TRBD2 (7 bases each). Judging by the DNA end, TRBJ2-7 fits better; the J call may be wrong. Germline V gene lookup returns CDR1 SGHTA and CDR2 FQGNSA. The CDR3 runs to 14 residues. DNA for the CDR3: TGTGCCAGCACCTCAGGGGGGGGATCCTACGAGCAGTACTTC. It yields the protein CASTSGGGSYEQYF.

The CDR3 spells CAWSTVTGGPETQYF. The CDR3 region has the DNA TGTGCCTGGAGCACGGTTACAGGGGGCCCAGAGACCCAGTACTTC. The chain has TRBV30 and TRBJ2-5; 9 positions agree with TRBD1. V shed 3 bases, J shed 4 bases, and the junction held 9 bases outside the gene matches. Germline assignment: CDR1 GTSNPN and CDR2 SVGIG (reference sequence). The CDR3 has 15 amino acids.

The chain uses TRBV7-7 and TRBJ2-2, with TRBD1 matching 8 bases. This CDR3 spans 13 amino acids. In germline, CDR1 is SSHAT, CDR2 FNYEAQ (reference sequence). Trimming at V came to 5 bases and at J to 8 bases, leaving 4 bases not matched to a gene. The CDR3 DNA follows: TGTGCCAGCAGCAAGACAGGGGCAGGGGAGCTGTTTTTT. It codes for CASSKTGAGELFF.

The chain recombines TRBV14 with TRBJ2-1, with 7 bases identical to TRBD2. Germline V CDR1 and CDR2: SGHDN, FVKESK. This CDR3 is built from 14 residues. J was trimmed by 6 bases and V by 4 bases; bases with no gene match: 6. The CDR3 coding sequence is TGTGCCAGCAGCCGCAGACTAGCCCTCAATGAGCAGTTCTTC. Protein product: CASSRRLALNEQFF.

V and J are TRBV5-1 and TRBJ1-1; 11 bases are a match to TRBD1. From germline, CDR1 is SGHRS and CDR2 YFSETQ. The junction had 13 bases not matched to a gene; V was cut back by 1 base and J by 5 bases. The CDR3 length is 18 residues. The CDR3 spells CASSLRGQGALIRTEAFF. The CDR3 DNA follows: TGCGCCAGCAGCTTGAGAGGACAGGGGGCCCTGATTCGGACTGAAGCTTTCTTT.

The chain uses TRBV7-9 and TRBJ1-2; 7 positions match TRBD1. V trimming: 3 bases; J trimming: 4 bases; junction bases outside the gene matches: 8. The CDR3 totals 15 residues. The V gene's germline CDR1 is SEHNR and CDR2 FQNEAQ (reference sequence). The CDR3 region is CASSFRGQEGYGYTF. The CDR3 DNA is TGTGCCAGCAGCTTTCGCGGACAGGAGGGCTATGGCTACACCTTC.

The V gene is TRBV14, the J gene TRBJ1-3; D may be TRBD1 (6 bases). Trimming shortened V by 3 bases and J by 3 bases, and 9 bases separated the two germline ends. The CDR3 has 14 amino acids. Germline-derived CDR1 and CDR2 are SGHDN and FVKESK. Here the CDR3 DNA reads TGTGCCAGCAGCCAGGGGGCGAATGGAAACACCATATATTTT. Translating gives CASSQGANGNTIYF.

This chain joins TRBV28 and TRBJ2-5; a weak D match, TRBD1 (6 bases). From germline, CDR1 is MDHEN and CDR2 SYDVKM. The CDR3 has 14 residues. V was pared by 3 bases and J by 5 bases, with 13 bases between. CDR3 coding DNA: TGTGCCAGCAGTTTGTGGGGGCCTGGGGAGACCCAGTACTTC. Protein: CASSLWGPGETQYF.

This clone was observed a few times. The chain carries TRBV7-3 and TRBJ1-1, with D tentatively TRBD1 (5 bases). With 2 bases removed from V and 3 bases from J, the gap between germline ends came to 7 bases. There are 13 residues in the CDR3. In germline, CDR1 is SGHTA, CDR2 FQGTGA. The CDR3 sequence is CASSLLGDTEAFF. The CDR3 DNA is TGTGCCAGCAGCTTATTGGGGGACACTGAAGCTTTCTTT.

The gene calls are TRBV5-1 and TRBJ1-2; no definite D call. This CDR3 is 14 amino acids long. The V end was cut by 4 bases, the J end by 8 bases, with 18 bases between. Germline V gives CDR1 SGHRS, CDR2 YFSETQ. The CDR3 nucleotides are TGCGCCAGCAGCACTCCCGACGGTAATAGGGGCTACACCTTC. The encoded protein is CASSTPDGNRGYTF.

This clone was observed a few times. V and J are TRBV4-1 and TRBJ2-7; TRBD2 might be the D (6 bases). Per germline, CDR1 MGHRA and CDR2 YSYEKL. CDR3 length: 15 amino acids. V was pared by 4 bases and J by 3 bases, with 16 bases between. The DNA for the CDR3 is TGCGCCAGCAGCCTTGGCCCCGGGACTCACTACGAGCAGTACTTC. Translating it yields CASSLGPGTHYEQYF.

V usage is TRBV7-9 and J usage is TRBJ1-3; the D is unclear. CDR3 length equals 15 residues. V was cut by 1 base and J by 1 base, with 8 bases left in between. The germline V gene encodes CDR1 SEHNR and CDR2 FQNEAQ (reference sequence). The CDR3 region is CASSLGGFSGNTIYF. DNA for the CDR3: TGTGCCAGCAGCTTAGGCGGGTTTTCTGGAAACACCATATATTTT.

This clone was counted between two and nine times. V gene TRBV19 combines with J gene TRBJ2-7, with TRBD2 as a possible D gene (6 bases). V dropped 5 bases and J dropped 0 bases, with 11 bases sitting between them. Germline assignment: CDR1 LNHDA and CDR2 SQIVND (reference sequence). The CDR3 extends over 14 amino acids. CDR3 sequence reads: CASSRVAASYEQYF. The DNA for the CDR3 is TGTGCCAGTAGTCGGGTAGCGGCCTCCTACGAGCAGTACTTC.

CDR3 bases: TGTGCCAGCAGTTTACTCCTAGAAAAACTGTTTTTT. Protein product: CASSLLLEKLFF. The chain links TRBV28 to TRBJ1-4; D not resolved. This CDR3 spans 12 amino acids. V dropped 2 bases and J dropped 8 bases, with 6 bases sitting between them. Germline V gene lookup returns CDR1 MDHEN and CDR2 SYDVKM.

CDR3 DNA: TGTGCCAGCAGTGAGGTCGGACAGGGGACAGATACGCAGTATTTT. Translation gives CASSEVGQGTDTQYF. V and J are TRBV6-1 and TRBJ2-3, with TRBD1 matching over 9 bases. Germline assignment: CDR1 MNHNS and CDR2 SASEGT. Trimming cost V 3 bases and J 3 bases; bases outside gene matches: 4. The CDR3 totals 15 residues.

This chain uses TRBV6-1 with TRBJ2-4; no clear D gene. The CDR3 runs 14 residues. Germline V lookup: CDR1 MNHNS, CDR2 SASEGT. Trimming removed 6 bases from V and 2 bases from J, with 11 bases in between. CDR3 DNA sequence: TGTGCCAGCAGGAACGTCCTGACCAAAAACATTCAGTACTTC. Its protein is CASRNVLTKNIQYF.